The entry that follows covers one TCR beta chain sequence. Some clones are missing from TCRdb's copy, which holds only in-frame ones; the method was immunoSEQ multiplex PCR. The table records 80,000 to 85,000 clones, about 89% of them present only once. The CDR3 sequence is 17 residues long. Trimming stripped 5 bases from V and 2 bases from J, with 19 bases between. Germline loops: CDR1 MNHEY, CDR2 SMNVEV (reference sequence). The sample originates from a study of technical replicates of blood from a few donors. The sequence came from a human donor in good health. The chain employs TRBV27 and TRBJ1-5, with a weak D call TRBD1 (6 bases). Sequenced: T cells isolated from PBMCs. As DNA, the CDR3 is TGTGCCAGCAGTCGAGGGGGTAATGGTTTGGGCAATCAGCCCCAGCATTTT. It codes for CASSRGGNGLGNQPQHF.